Following are 8 T cell receptor beta chains from one sample sequenced in a study of shared clonotypes between healthy human individuals. Sequencing was performed with immunoSEQ multiplex PCR; in TCRdb, only in-frame clones are kept and a portion is missing. This sample has approximately 500,000 clones, with around 73% found just once. The sample comprised PBMCs. These receptors originate from a woman between 40 and 55 years old in good health. Some clones in this sample may be carry-over from other donors' samples.

The J gene is TRBJ1-6, the V gene TRBV6-6; D remains ambiguous. The V end was cut by 7 bases, the J end by 6 bases, with 10 bases between. The CDR3 length is 13 residues. Per germline, CDR1 MNHNY and CDR2 SVGAGI (reference sequence). The CDR3 DNA reads TGTGCCAGCATGCGGCAGCCTAATTCACCCCTCCACTTT. Translation gives CASMRQPNSPLHF.

The V and J genes are TRBV11-3 and TRBJ2-5, with TRBD2 as a possible D gene (6 bases). This CDR3 is built from 14 residues. Per the germline V gene, CDR1 is SGHNT and CDR2 is YENEEA. Trimming took off 2 bases at V and 4 bases at J, with 11 bases between the two ends. For the CDR3, the DNA is TGTGCCAGCAGCTTATCGGGAGTGACAGAGACCCAGTACTTC. Translated, it gives CASSLSGVTETQYF.

The chain carries TRBV10-2 and TRBJ2-5; unclear D gene. The V gene lost 3 bases and the J gene lost 1 base, with 9 bases spanning the gap. The CDR3 covers 14 residues. Per the germline V gene, CDR1 is WSHSY and CDR2 is SAAADI. The CDR3, as DNA: TGCGCCAGCAGTGATGCTTGGGCCCAAGAGACCCAGTACTTC. Translating it yields CASSDAWAQETQYF.

The rearrangement links TRBV30 to TRBJ2-7; 11 bases line up with TRBD1. V shed 4 bases, J shed 2 bases, and the junction held 7 bases outside the gene matches. This CDR3 comprises 15 residues. The germline V gene has CDR1 GTSNPN and CDR2 SVGIG (reference sequence). CDR3 coding DNA: TGTGCCTGGACCGGGACAGGGGGGGTTCCCTACGAGCAGTACTTC. This sequence encodes CAWTGTGGVPYEQYF.

This clone has a handful of counts. This chain's CDR3 is CASSLGGLVSDTQYF. Here the CDR3 DNA reads TGTGCCAGCAGTTTAGGGGGACTAGTATCAGATACGCAGTATTTT. The genes are TRBV27 and TRBJ2-3; 8 bases are shared with TRBD2. Per the germline V gene, CDR1 is MNHEY and CDR2 is SMNVEV (reference sequence). The ends lost 2 bases at V and 4 bases at J; junction bases unmatched: 5. This CDR3 has 15 residues.

This clone turned up a few times. The V gene is TRBV5-6, the J gene TRBJ2-1, with 7 bases identical to TRBD2. This CDR3 contains 17 residues. The ends lost 0 bases at V and 7 bases at J; junction bases unmatched: 13. CDR1 is SGHDT, CDR2 YYEEEE, per germline. The CDR3 DNA reads as TGTGCCAGCAGCTTGGCCGGCGGGAGCGAGTATAGAAATGAGCAGTTCTTC. It specifies CASSLAGGSEYRNEQFF.

This clone has a count of ten or more. The chain employs TRBV4-1 and TRBJ2-7; perhaps D is TRBD1 or TRBD2 (6 bases each). The CDR3 runs 15 residues. V shed 4 bases and J shed 1 base, with 14 bases lying between them. Germline CDR1 reads MGHRA; CDR2 reads YSYEKL. CDR3 in amino acids: CASSLEGGQSYEQYF. The CDR3 region has the DNA TGCGCCAGCAGCCTAGAGGGGGGCCAATCCTACGAGCAGTACTTC.

The rearrangement joins TRBV5-1 to TRBJ2-1, with TRBD2 identical over 9 bases. The trim removed 1 base at V and 7 bases at J, leaving 6 bases unmatched. Looked up from germline, CDR1 is SGHRS and CDR2 is YFSETQ. The CDR3 totals 15 residues. DNA of the CDR3: TGCGCCAGCAGCTTGAGTTTGCGGGAGGGAAATGAGCAGTTCTTC. Protein: CASSLSLREGNEQFF.